The rows below give T cell receptor beta chains drawn from one sample of a study of T cells after yellow fever vaccination. One entry per CDR3 protein, called by TCRdb with MiXCR from the 5' RACE reads. The data show about 220,000 distinct CDR3 sequences, with roughly 3% seen just once and approximately 3% held by the top ten. The sequencing used CD4+ T cells sorted from PBMCs, collected 10 days after the yellow fever booster vaccination. Receptors originate from a man younger than 30 who received the YFV17D yellow fever vaccine. CDR3s include the opening cysteine and the closing phenylalanine or tryptophan. The order of the fields is V gene, D gene, clone size, J gene, CDR3 DNA, CDR3 protein. D genes are given only for firm matches. Part of the rows lack a size; the others show once, few, many or a class for expanded clones.

v_gene: TRBV12-3/TRBV12-4
d_gene: TRBD1
abundance: few
j_gene: TRBJ1-5
CDR3nt: TGTGCCAGCAGGAGGACAGGCGATCAGCCCCAGCATTTT
CDR3aa: CASRRTGDQPQHF

v_gene: TRBV6-2/TRBV6-3
d_gene: TRBD1
abundance: few
j_gene: TRBJ1-1
CDR3nt: TGTGCCACCAGGAACAGGGGGGCCGACTCATACACTGAAGCTTTCTTT
CDR3aa: CATRNRGADSYTEAFF

v_gene: TRBV18
d_gene: NA
abundance: few
j_gene: TRBJ1-2
CDR3nt: TGTGCCAGCTCACCACTGCCGACAACTTATGGCTACACCTTC
CDR3aa: CASSPLPTTYGYTF

v_gene: TRBV18
d_gene: NA
abundance: few
j_gene: TRBJ1-2
CDR3nt: TGTGCCAGCTCACCAAGTTATGGCTACACCTTC
CDR3aa: CASSPSYGYTF

v_gene: TRBV5-6
d_gene: NA
abundance: few
j_gene: TRBJ2-1
CDR3nt: TGTGCCAGCAGCACCGGGACGGGTGACAATGAGCAGTTCTTC
CDR3aa: CASSTGTGDNEQFF

v_gene: TRBV12-3/TRBV12-4
d_gene: NA
abundance: many
j_gene: TRBJ1-2
CDR3nt: TGTGCCAGCAGTTTCGGTTGGGGGCTTGGCTACACCTTC
CDR3aa: CASSFGWGLGYTF

v_gene: TRBV5-1
d_gene: NA
abundance: many
j_gene: TRBJ2-7
CDR3nt: TGCGCCAGCAGCTTGGGGGACACAGGGAACGAGCAGTACTTC
CDR3aa: CASSLGDTGNEQYF

v_gene: TRBV5-4
d_gene: NA
abundance: NA
j_gene: TRBJ2-4
CDR3nt: TGTGCCAGCAGCCCCCGGTCAGATTTAGCCAAAAACATTCAGTACTTC
CDR3aa: CASSPRSDLAKNIQYF

v_gene: TRBV2
d_gene: NA
abundance: NA
j_gene: TRBJ2-5
CDR3nt: TGTGCCAGCAAACTAGAAGTCCGGGAGACCCAGTACTTC
CDR3aa: CASKLEVRETQYF

v_gene: TRBV7-9
d_gene: TRBD1
abundance: NA
j_gene: TRBJ2-1
CDR3nt: TGTGCCAGCAGCGTTAACAGGGGTAGGGATGGTGAGCAGTTCTTC
CDR3aa: CASSVNRGRDGEQFF

v_gene: TRBV7-3
d_gene: TRBD2
abundance: many
j_gene: TRBJ2-1
CDR3nt: TGTGCCAGCAGCTCTGGGACTAGCGGGGGGAGCTCCTACAATGAGCAGTTCTTC
CDR3aa: CASSSGTSGGSSYNEQFF

v_gene: TRBV6-5
d_gene: TRBD1
abundance: NA
j_gene: TRBJ2-5
CDR3nt: TGTGCCAGCAGTTACTCGACAGGGCCCCAAGAGACCCAGTACTTC
CDR3aa: CASSYSTGPQETQYF

v_gene: TRBV4-3
d_gene: TRBD2
abundance: few
j_gene: TRBJ2-1
CDR3nt: TGCGCCAGCAGCCAAGGGGTAGCGGGGGGTTACAATGAGCAGTTCTTC
CDR3aa: CASSQGVAGGYNEQFF

v_gene: TRBV5-4
d_gene: TRBD1
abundance: NA
j_gene: TRBJ1-2
CDR3nt: TGTGCCAGCAGCCTACAGGGGGCGCGAGGCTACACCTTC
CDR3aa: CASSLQGARGYTF

v_gene: TRBV7-3
d_gene: NA
abundance: NA
j_gene: TRBJ1-1
CDR3nt: TGTGCCAGCAGCTCGGGGGCCGCGAACACTGAAGCTTTCTTT
CDR3aa: CASSSGAANTEAFF

v_gene: TRBV7-7
d_gene: TRBD1
abundance: many
j_gene: TRBJ2-2
CDR3nt: TGTGCTAGCAGCTTCCAGGGGGCTGACGGGGAGCTGTTTTTT
CDR3aa: CASSFQGADGELFF

v_gene: TRBV11-2
d_gene: NA
abundance: many
j_gene: TRBJ2-2
CDR3nt: TGTGCCAGCAGCTTAGCCCTTGGCGGCGGCACCGGGGAGCTGTTTTTT
CDR3aa: CASSLALGGGTGELFF

v_gene: TRBV5-1
d_gene: NA
abundance: many
j_gene: TRBJ2-2
CDR3nt: TGCGCCAGCAGCTTGGTAACAGGGAGCACCGGGGAGCTGTTTTTT
CDR3aa: CASSLVTGSTGELFF

v_gene: TRBV28
d_gene: TRBD1
abundance: NA
j_gene: TRBJ2-1
CDR3nt: TGTGCCAGCAGTTCGCCGGGACAGATCCACAATGAGCAGTTCTTC
CDR3aa: CASSSPGQIHNEQFF

v_gene: TRBV20-1
d_gene: NA
abundance: many
j_gene: TRBJ1-1
CDR3nt: TGCAGTGCTAAAGAGAACACTGAAGCTTTCTTT
CDR3aa: CSAKENTEAFF

v_gene: TRBV19
d_gene: NA
abundance: NA
j_gene: TRBJ2-1
CDR3nt: TGTGCCAGTACCTATCCAAGTAGCGGCTACAATGAGCAGTTCTTC
CDR3aa: CASTYPSSGYNEQFF

v_gene: TRBV14
d_gene: NA
abundance: many
j_gene: TRBJ2-2
CDR3nt: TGTGCCAGCAGCCAACGTCGGACGTGGGAGCTGTTTTTT
CDR3aa: CASSQRRTWELFF

v_gene: TRBV6-2/TRBV6-3
d_gene: NA
abundance: NA
j_gene: TRBJ2-6
CDR3nt: TGTGCCAGCAGTTCCGGTACAGCTTCTGGGGCCAACGTCCTGACTTTC
CDR3aa: CASSSGTASGANVLTF

v_gene: TRBV12-3/TRBV12-4
d_gene: NA
abundance: few
j_gene: TRBJ2-7
CDR3nt: TGTGCCAGCAGTTTAGGGGACGGCTCCTACGAGCAGTACTTC
CDR3aa: CASSLGDGSYEQYF

v_gene: TRBV4-2
d_gene: NA
abundance: many
j_gene: TRBJ2-2
CDR3nt: TGTGCCAGCAGCCAGGCCCCCACTAAAGACACCGGGGAGCTGTTTTTT
CDR3aa: CASSQAPTKDTGELFF

v_gene: TRBV19
d_gene: NA
abundance: many
j_gene: TRBJ1-2
CDR3nt: TGTGCCAGTAATGTCGGCAGGGGAGGGGATGGCTACACCTTC
CDR3aa: CASNVGRGGDGYTF

v_gene: TRBV12-3/TRBV12-4
d_gene: NA
abundance: NA
j_gene: TRBJ1-5
CDR3nt: TGTGCCAGCAGTCCCCTTTCCGGGTATCAGCCCCAGCATTTT
CDR3aa: CASSPLSGYQPQHF

v_gene: TRBV20-1
d_gene: TRBD1
abundance: few
j_gene: TRBJ2-1
CDR3nt: TGCAGTGCTTCCGGGACAGGTTACAATGAGCAGTTCTTC
CDR3aa: CSASGTGYNEQFF

v_gene: TRBV11-2
d_gene: TRBD1
abundance: NA
j_gene: TRBJ2-2
CDR3nt: TGTGCCAGCTGTAGGGACAGAAACACCGGGGAGCTGTTTTTT
CDR3aa: CASCRDRNTGELFF

v_gene: TRBV7-6
d_gene: NA
abundance: many
j_gene: TRBJ1-1
CDR3nt: TGTGCCAGCAGCTTGTGGGGGCTTGACACTGAAGCTTTCTTT
CDR3aa: CASSLWGLDTEAFF

v_gene: TRBV7-2
d_gene: NA
abundance: many
j_gene: TRBJ2-6
CDR3nt: TGTGCCAGCAGCTTGGGGAGGACTGGGGCCAACGTCCTGACTTTC
CDR3aa: CASSLGRTGANVLTF

v_gene: TRBV6-2/TRBV6-3
d_gene: NA
abundance: few
j_gene: TRBJ1-5
CDR3nt: TGTGCCAGCAACGGGGGCCATATAAACCAGCCCCAGCATTTT
CDR3aa: CASNGGHINQPQHF

v_gene: TRBV7-2
d_gene: TRBD2
abundance: NA
j_gene: TRBJ2-3
CDR3nt: TGTGCCAGCAGCAGCGGGGGCCTGCAGTATTTT
CDR3aa: CASSSGGLQYF

v_gene: TRBV29-1
d_gene: NA
abundance: many
j_gene: TRBJ2-2
CDR3nt: TGCAGCGTTGAGCGTACGAACACCGGGGAGCTGTTTTTT
CDR3aa: CSVERTNTGELFF

v_gene: TRBV30
d_gene: NA
abundance: many
j_gene: TRBJ1-5
CDR3nt: TGTGCCTGGAGTGTACTCCAGAGCAATCAGCCCCAGCATTTT
CDR3aa: CAWSVLQSNQPQHF

v_gene: TRBV4-2
d_gene: TRBD1
abundance: many
j_gene: TRBJ2-3
CDR3nt: TGTGCCAGCAGCCAAGTCGACAGGGCGGCAGATACGCAGTATTTT
CDR3aa: CASSQVDRAADTQYF

v_gene: TRBV11-2
d_gene: NA
abundance: many
j_gene: TRBJ1-2
CDR3nt: TGTGCCAGCAGCTTAAGTTCTGGGTCGGCCTATGGCTACACCTTC
CDR3aa: CASSLSSGSAYGYTF

v_gene: TRBV12-3/TRBV12-4
d_gene: NA
abundance: NA
j_gene: TRBJ1-5
CDR3nt: TGTGCCAGCAGTTCCCGGTTTAGCAATCAGCCCCAGCATTTT
CDR3aa: CASSSRFSNQPQHF

v_gene: TRBV11-1
d_gene: NA
abundance: many
j_gene: TRBJ1-6
CDR3nt: TGTGCCACTAACTGGCGACGCCACTATTCACCCCTCCACTTT
CDR3aa: CATNWRRHYSPLHF

v_gene: TRBV20-1
d_gene: TRBD1
abundance: NA
j_gene: TRBJ1-5
CDR3nt: TGCAGTGCCGGGGCCCAGGGGGGCCAGCCCCAGCATTTT
CDR3aa: CSAGAQGGQPQHF

v_gene: TRBV7-9
d_gene: NA
abundance: many
j_gene: TRBJ1-4
CDR3nt: TGTGCCAGCAGCTTAGGGGCCGTCAAGTTGGAAAAACTGTTTTTT
CDR3aa: CASSLGAVKLEKLFF

v_gene: TRBV9
d_gene: TRBD1
abundance: NA
j_gene: TRBJ1-2
CDR3nt: TGTGCCAGCGGCCGGGAGGGGGCCCAGAACTATGGCTACACCTTC
CDR3aa: CASGREGAQNYGYTF

v_gene: TRBV6-5
d_gene: NA
abundance: NA
j_gene: TRBJ2-3
CDR3nt: TGTGCCAGCAGTTATCATGGCACAGATACGCAGTATTTT
CDR3aa: CASSYHGTDTQYF

v_gene: TRBV2
d_gene: NA
abundance: many
j_gene: TRBJ2-7
CDR3nt: TGTGCCAGCAGTGAACAGGGAGAGACCTACGAGCAGTACTTC
CDR3aa: CASSEQGETYEQYF

v_gene: TRBV14
d_gene: NA
abundance: few
j_gene: TRBJ1-6
CDR3nt: TGTGCCAGCAGCCAAGACATATTCAGCCATTCACCCCTCCACTTT
CDR3aa: CASSQDIFSHSPLHF

v_gene: TRBV5-4
d_gene: TRBD2
abundance: many
j_gene: TRBJ2-1
CDR3nt: TGTGCCAGCAGCTTGGTTAGCGGGGGGCATGAGCAGTTCTTC
CDR3aa: CASSLVSGGHEQFF

v_gene: TRBV4-2
d_gene: NA
abundance: many
j_gene: TRBJ1-2
CDR3nt: TGTGCCAGCAGCCGAAGAAGTATTGGGTATGGCTACACCTTC
CDR3aa: CASSRRSIGYGYTF